The 30 T cell receptor beta chains given below trace back to one sample, sequenced in a study of blood T cell repertoires in COVID-19. Clones were sequenced by immunoSEQ multiplex PCR, and TCRdb holds only the in-frame ones, with some missing. The table records about 130,000 clones, about 80% of them present only once. The sample was PBMCs or T cells enriched from blood (not recorded which). The source is a man in his fifties or sixties who had recovered from COVID-19.

The V gene is TRBV12-3 or TRBV12-4, the J gene TRBJ2-1; 7 bases agree with TRBD1. The CDR3 contains 13 residues. The ends lost 10 bases at V and 4 bases at J; junction bases unmatched: 7. The chain's CDR3 is CATQRDSYNEQFF. The CDR3, as DNA: TGTGCCACTCAGAGGGACAGTTACAATGAGCAGTTCTTC.

The chain links TRBV7-9 to TRBJ1-2; perhaps TRBD1 as D (5 bases). V lost 2 bases and J lost 7, with 11 bases in between. This CDR3 comprises 13 residues. The germline gives CDR1 SEHNR, CDR2 FQNEAQ (reference sequence). Here the CDR3 reads CASSLSGFPGYTF. The CDR3, as DNA: TGTGCCAGCAGCTTATCAGGGTTTCCTGGCTACACCTTC. Filled out from reference TRBV7-9 and TRBJ1-2, the complete variable domain reads DTGVSQNPRHKITKRGQNVTFRCDPISEHNRLYWYRQTLGQGPEFLTYFQNEAQLEKSRLLSDRFSAERPKGSFSTLEIQRTEQGDSAMYLCASSLSGFPGYTFGSGTRLTVV.

V and J are TRBV4-3 and TRBJ1-1, with TRBD1 identical over 7 bases. Germline V lookup: CDR1 LGHNA, CDR2 YSLEER. With 0 bases clipped from V and 1 base from J, the junction kept 5 bases outside the gene matches. The CDR3 contains 16 residues. The CDR3 loop reads CASSQDRTGKNTEAFF. As DNA, the CDR3 is TGCGCCAGCAGCCAAGACCGGACAGGCAAGAACACTGAAGCTTTCTTT.

CDR3 region: CASSPGTGNTGELFF. Here the CDR3 DNA reads TGTGCCAGCTCACCGGGGACAGGGAACACCGGGGAGCTGTTTTTT. The chain couples TRBV18 to TRBJ2-2, with 8 bases identical to TRBD1. The CDR3 length is 15 residues. Losses at the gene ends were 3 bases for V and 1 base for J; bases not matched to a gene: 1. Per germline, CDR1 KGHSH and CDR2 LQKENI. Using reference TRBV18 and TRBJ2-2 for the parts outside the CDR3, the full variable domain is NAGVMQNPRHLVRRRGQEARLRCSPMKGHSHVYWYRQLPEEGLKFMVYLQKENIIDESGMPKERFSAEFPKEGPSILRIQQVVRGDSAAYFCASSPGTGNTGELFFGEGSRLTVL.

The rearrangement uses TRBV6-5 and TRBJ1-1; no clear D. CDR3 size: 12 residues. Germline CDR1 MNHEY, CDR2 SVGAGI. V was clipped by 0 bases and J by 7 bases, with 6 bases between them. DNA for the CDR3: TGTGCCAGCAGTTACTCGAACGGTGAAGCTTTCTTT. Translation gives CASSYSNGEAFF.

The rearrangement links TRBV27 to TRBJ1-5; possible D gene TRBD1, 5 bases. Germline V gene lookup returns CDR1 MNHEY and CDR2 SMNVEV (reference sequence). V dropped 5 bases and J dropped 9 bases, with 14 bases sitting between them. The CDR3 runs to 13 residues. The CDR3 here is CASSLRGGRPQHF. Here the CDR3 DNA reads TGTGCCAGCAGTCTCCGGGGGGGGAGGCCCCAGCATTTT.

J is TRBJ1-1 and V is TRBV5-6; D is perhaps TRBD1 (5 bases). Per the germline V gene, CDR1 is SGHDT and CDR2 is YYEEEE. The CDR3 sequence is 13 residues long. Trimming removed 4 bases at V and 2 bases at J, with 9 bases between. CDR3 sequence reads: CASSEQVNTEAFF. The CDR3 region has the DNA TGTGCCAGCAGCGAACAGGTTAACACTGAAGCTTTCTTT.

The rearrangement uses TRBV19 and TRBJ2-5; TRBD2 agrees at 9 bases. With 3 bases clipped from V and 7 bases from J, the junction kept 12 bases outside the gene matches. Per the germline V gene, CDR1 is LNHDA and CDR2 is SQIVND (reference sequence). CDR3 length equals 16 residues. In DNA, the CDR3 is TGTGCCAGTAGTATCCGGCCTAGCGGGAATGGAGGGACCCAGTACTTC. Protein: CASSIRPSGNGGTQYF.

The V and J genes are TRBV15 and TRBJ2-7; TRBD2 matches at 9 bases. CDR3 size: 15 residues. J gave up 6 bases and V 1 base, and 7 bases lay outside the gene matches. Germline assignment: CDR1 LNHNV and CDR2 YYDKDF (reference sequence). CDR3 DNA: TGTGCCACCAGCAGAGGAGGAGGGACTAGCACCGAGCAGTACTTC. Translating gives CATSRGGGTSTEQYF.

Turning to this clone: At one of its ends the junction is not consistent with the germline gene, which may arise from a read error. V and J are TRBV2 and TRBJ2-7; 7 nucleotides line up with TRBD1. The CDR3 runs 14 residues. CDR1 is SNHLY, CDR2 FYNNEI, per germline. CDR3 in DNA: TGTGCCAGCGGTGAAAAACAGGGGTACTACGAGCAGTACTTC. It encodes CASGEKQGYYEQYF. Full variable domain (remainder filled in from reference TRBV2 and TRBJ2-7): EPEVTQTPSHQVTQMGQEVILRCVPISNHLYFYWYRQILGQKVEFLVSFYNNEISEKSEIFDDQFSVERPDGSNFTLKIRSTKLEDSAMYFCASGEKQGYYEQYFGPGTRLTVT.

This chain links TRBV11-3 with TRBJ2-7; 7 nucleotides match TRBD1. The ends lost 9 bases at V and 6 bases at J; junction bases unmatched: 11. Germline V CDR1 and CDR2: SGHNT, YENEEA. CDR3 length: 13 amino acids. CDR3 protein: CARSGTVSLEQYF. The CDR3 DNA sequence: TGTGCCAGGTCCGGGACAGTAAGTCTCGAGCAGTACTTC.

CDR3 sequence: CASSIGTETEQYF. The CDR3 nucleotides are TGTGCCAGCAGTATAGGGACAGAAACCGAGCAGTACTTC. This sequence joins TRBV28 and TRBJ2-7; 7 bases agree with TRBD1. The ends lost 5 bases at V and 6 bases at J; junction bases unmatched: 7. This CDR3 is 13 amino acids long. Germline CDR1 reads MDHEN; CDR2 reads SYDVKM. Based on the CDR3 plus reference TRBV28 and TRBJ2-7, the full variable domain is DVKVTQSSRYLVKRTGEKVFLECVQDMDHENMFWYRQDPGLGLRLIYFSYDVKMKEKGDIPEGYSVSREKKERFSLILESASTNQTSMYLCASSIGTETEQYFGPGTRLTVT.

This clone came up a few times. As DNA, the CDR3 is TGTGCCAGCAGTGACATACAGGGTGGTGGCTACACCTTC. Protein sequence: CASSDIQGGGYTF. The rearrangement links TRBV6-4 to TRBJ1-2; D perhaps matches TRBD1 (6 bases). Germline assignment: CDR1 MRHNA and CDR2 SNTAGT. This CDR3 has 13 residues. Trimming took off 2 bases at V and 7 bases at J, with 11 bases between the two ends.

This clone was recorded a few times. The chain combines TRBV18 with TRBJ1-4; 7 bases map to TRBD1. The germline V gene encodes CDR1 KGHSH and CDR2 LQKENI. V lost 3 bases and J lost 3; bases outside the gene matches: 1. There are 14 residues in the CDR3. CDR3 region: CASSPDRANEKLFF. The DNA of the CDR3 is TGTGCCAGCTCACCTGACAGGGCTAATGAAAAACTGTTTTTT.

The chain uses TRBV27 and TRBJ1-5, with TRBD1 identical over 7 bases. V lost 4 bases to trimming and J lost 2 bases; unmatched junction nucleotides: 11. CDR1 is MNHEY, CDR2 SMNVEV, per germline (reference sequence). The CDR3 is 17 amino acids. In nucleotides, the CDR3 is TGTGCCAGCAGTTCACCTCAAACAGGGGAGGGCAATCAGCCCCAGCATTTT. This encodes CASSSPQTGEGNQPQHF.

This chain connects TRBV6-5 to TRBJ2-7, with TRBD2 matching over 14 bases. J was trimmed by 7 bases and V by 3 bases; bases with no gene match: 5. CDR1 is MNHEY and CDR2 is SVGAGI in the germline V gene. CDR3 length equals 15 residues. The CDR3 loop reads CASSYRLAGGREQYF. CDR3 DNA sequence: TGTGCCAGCAGTTATAGACTAGCGGGGGGGCGAGAGCAGTACTTC.

The chain is built from TRBV15 and TRBJ1-1, with D perhaps matching TRBD1 (6 bases). This CDR3 has 15 residues. The V gene's germline CDR1 is LNHNV and CDR2 YYDKDF (reference sequence). V lost 1 base and J lost 1, with 10 bases in between. CDR3: CATSRGSTGNTEAFF. The DNA for the CDR3 is TGTGCCACCAGCAGAGGGTCGACAGGGAACACTGAAGCTTTCTTT.

The chain combines TRBV27 with TRBJ1-2, with D tentatively TRBD1 (5 bases). Trimming took 5 bases from V and 5 from J, leaving 18 bases between them. The V gene's germline CDR1 is MNHEY and CDR2 SMNVEV (reference sequence). The CDR3 has 15 amino acids. The CDR3 DNA reads as TGTGCCAGCAGTACGGGGGGGACCTTTAGGTATGGCTACACCTTC. Its protein is CASSTGGTFRYGYTF.

J is TRBJ2-1 and V is TRBV9, with D possibly being TRBD1 (6 bases). Trimming took 0 bases from V and 7 from J, leaving 14 bases between them. Germline V gene sequence: CDR1 SGDLS, CDR2 YYNGEE. The CDR3 loop spans 15 amino acids. CDR3 loop: CASSVAQQGRNEQFF. The CDR3 DNA reads as TGTGCCAGCAGCGTAGCTCAACAGGGAAGAAATGAGCAGTTCTTC.

This clone has only one observation. The chain is built from TRBV9 and TRBJ2-3; no reliable D call. Trimming pared 0 bases from V and 1 base from J, leaving 9 bases between. CDR1 is SGDLS, CDR2 YYNGEE, per germline. The CDR3 is made up of 15 amino acids. The CDR3 DNA reads as TGTGCCAGCAGCGTAGGAACACTACGCACAGATACGCAGTATTTT. It encodes CASSVGTLRTDTQYF.

The chain is built from TRBV5-1 and TRBJ1-4; TRBD1 aligns across 9 bases. V shed 1 base and J 3 bases; nucleotides not matched to a gene: 4. Per the germline V gene, CDR1 is SGHRS and CDR2 is YFSETQ. The CDR3 length is 16 residues. CDR3 region: CASSLQNRGPNEKLFF. DNA for the CDR3: TGCGCCAGCAGCTTGCAGAACAGGGGGCCTAATGAAAAACTGTTTTTT.

This clone has only a few counts. The chain uses TRBV28 and TRBJ2-2; D is undetermined. Germline CDR1 reads MDHEN; CDR2 reads SYDVKM. The CDR3 length is 11 residues. The V and J ends lost 5 bases and 8 bases respectively, with 6 bases between them. CDR3 in DNA: TGTGCCAGCAGTGGCCAAGGGGAGCTGTTTTTT. It yields the protein CASSGQGELFF.

V gene TRBV4-3 combines with J gene TRBJ2-5; 8 nucleotides match TRBD2. V dropped 4 bases and J dropped 7; count of bases not matched to a gene: 11. Germline V gene sequence: CDR1 LGHNA, CDR2 YSLEER. The CDR3 length is 15 residues. CDR3 in DNA: TGCGCCAGCAGCCGCACACTAGCGGTTGAGGGGACCCAGTACTTC. It specifies CASSRTLAVEGTQYF.

The genes are TRBV5-5 and TRBJ1-6, with a tentative D call TRBD1 (5 bases). V was pared by 6 bases and J by 5 bases, with 18 bases between. In germline, CDR1 is SGHKS, CDR2 YYEKEE (reference sequence). The CDR3 totals 16 residues. CDR3: CASIPIGRVDNSPLHF. The CDR3 coding sequence is TGTGCCAGCATCCCCATCGGCAGGGTAGATAATTCACCCCTCCACTTT.

The genes are TRBV2 and TRBJ2-7, with 7 bases fitting TRBD2. CDR1 is SNHLY and CDR2 is FYNNEI in the germline V gene. V shed 2 bases and J 1 base; nucleotides not matched to a gene: 2. The CDR3 spans 14 residues. CDR3 region: CASSEQGLSYEQYF. The DNA of the CDR3 is TGTGCCAGCAGTGAACAGGGACTATCCTACGAGCAGTACTTC.

The rearrangement joins TRBV4-3 to TRBJ1-1, with no clear D. From germline, CDR1 is LGHNA and CDR2 YSLEER. The CDR3 sequence is 14 residues long. Trimming cost V 0 bases and J 4 bases, with 9 bases left between them. For the CDR3, the DNA is TGCGCCAGCAGCCAAGATACAGTGGGCACTGAAGCTTTCTTT. Its translation is CASSQDTVGTEAFF.

The chain links TRBV6-5 to TRBJ2-2, with 9 bases matching TRBD1. The germline gives CDR1 MNHEY, CDR2 SVGAGI. V dropped 5 bases and J dropped 6; count of bases not matched to a gene: 4. The CDR3 runs 14 residues. CDR3 sequence reads: CASSPGQGSGELFF. In DNA form, the CDR3 reads TGTGCCAGCAGTCCTGGACAGGGGTCCGGGGAGCTGTTTTTT.

J is TRBJ2-7 and V is TRBV28, with D possibly being TRBD1 (5 bases). V lost 3 bases and J 5 bases, leaving 14 bases between the germline ends. From germline, CDR1 is MDHEN and CDR2 SYDVKM. The CDR3 length is 14 residues. CDR3 nucleotides: TGTGCCAGCAGTTTGACCCTCTTGGACAACGAGCAGTACTTC. This encodes CASSLTLLDNEQYF.

Regarding this clone: One junction end disagrees with the germline gene, perhaps due to a read error. The gene calls are TRBV7-7 and TRBJ2-5; D possibly corresponds to TRBD2 (6 bases). The CDR3 covers 16 residues. The germline gives CDR1 SSHAT, CDR2 FNYEAQ (reference sequence). DNA for the CDR3: TGTGCTAGCAGCTTAATAGGTAGCGGTGGATCGGAGACCCAGTACTTC. Protein product: CASSLIGSGGSETQYF.

This clone was seen once. The chain carries TRBV7-2 and TRBJ2-1; D not resolved. CDR3 length: 15 residues. V lost 0 bases to trimming and J lost 0 bases, with 6 bases between them. Per germline, CDR1 SGHTA and CDR2 FQGNSA. Here the CDR3 reads CASSLAARSYNEQFF. The CDR3 DNA reads TGTGCCAGCAGCTTAGCGGCCCGCTCCTACAATGAGCAGTTCTTC.